This is a list of T cell receptor beta chains from one sample in a study of T cells expressing NK-cell markers. Following a re-call of the 5' RACE reads, TCRdb has one entry per CDR3 protein and lacks DNA. This listing includes about 390,000 distinct CDR3 sequences. The sample was blood T cells: a sorted CD56 or NKG2C T cell subset, CD4+ or CD8+ T cells, or bulk PBMC T cells (not recorded which). The receptors were gathered from a woman in her forties or fifties in good health. The CDR3 runs from the conserved cysteine through the conserved F or W. Fields, in order: V gene, J gene, CDR3 protein.

>TRBV7-3|TRBJ2-6
CASTDRDSSGANVLTF
>TRBV29-1|TRBJ2-7
CSPPVWGTYEQYF
>TRBV12-3/TRBV12-4|TRBJ2-7
CASSPGTPEQYF
>TRBV24-1|TRBJ2-2
CATSDPRTGWIGELFF
>TRBV10-3|TRBJ2-1
CATARRDEQFF
>TRBV29-1|TRBJ1-2
CSVEDRQGHYGYTF
>TRBV29-1|TRBJ1-1
CSVLPLILRGETEAFF
>TRBV21-1|TRBJ2-7
CASSKGQRGNEQYF
>TRBV11-2|TRBJ2-5
CASSLRPGPEETQYF
>TRBV20-1|TRBJ2-1
CSARSGIDSNEQFF
>TRBV20-1|TRBJ1-1
CSAPNRGEGVAFF
>TRBV4-2|TRBJ2-6
CASRRSGGSSGANVLTF